A single sample is the source of the 5 T cell receptor beta chains below, sequenced in a study of OX40 agonist ivuxolimab in advanced cancers. TCRdb's table, derived via immunoSEQ multiplex PCR, lists solely in-frame clones and lacks some. The profile shows about 14,000 clones, about four fifths of them singletons. The sample was CD4+ or CD8+ T cells sorted from blood, taken in a trial of the OX40 agonist ivuxolimab. Receptor source: an adult with an advanced solid tumor such as melanoma, head and neck, liver or kidney cancer.

The V gene is TRBV30, the J gene TRBJ1-1, with unresolved D. Per germline, CDR1 GTSNPN and CDR2 SVGIG (reference sequence). V was cut by 5 bases and J by 5 bases, with 3 bases left in between. The CDR3 is 9 amino acids. DNA of the CDR3: TGTGCCTGGGCTACTGAAGCTTTCTTT. As protein: CAWATEAFF.

The chain couples TRBV27 to TRBJ2-7; D may match TRBD1 or TRBD2 (5 bases each). V dropped 3 bases and J dropped 1 base, with 10 bases sitting between them. The CDR3 sequence is 14 residues long. Germline-derived CDR1 and CDR2 are MNHEY and SMNVEV (reference sequence). CDR3: CASSFAGASYEQYF. DNA for the CDR3: TGTGCCAGCAGTTTCGCCGGGGCGTCCTACGAGCAGTACTTC.

V and J are TRBV13 and TRBJ2-1; no definite D call. V lost 2 bases to trimming and J lost 4 bases, with 9 bases between them. Per the germline V gene, CDR1 is PRHDT and CDR2 is FYEKMQ (reference sequence). This CDR3 spans 14 amino acids. The DNA of the CDR3 is TGTGCCAGCAGCTTATCTACCGGGTACAATGAGCAGTTCTTC. Translation gives CASSLSTGYNEQFF.

This clone counts as hyperexpanded. The V call is TRBV21-1, the J call TRBJ2-1; TRBD1 reflects the table's D call only, with no check against the DNA. TRBV21-1 is described as a pseudogene. The CDR3 extends over 10 amino acids. Here the CDR3 DNA reads TGTGCCAGCAGCACGGACAGTCAGTTCTTC. It yields the protein CASSTDSQFF.

This chain joins TRBV11-1 and TRBJ2-3, with TRBD2 matching over 8 bases. CDR3 size: 16 residues. After removal of 5 bases from V and 6 bases from J, the junction contained 13 bases not matched to a gene. CDR1 and CDR2 from the germline V gene are SGHAT and FQDESV (reference sequence). The CDR3: CASSPTSGSRGDTQYF. CDR3 nucleotide sequence: TGTGCCAGCAGCCCCACTAGCGGTTCCCGAGGGGATACGCAGTATTTT.